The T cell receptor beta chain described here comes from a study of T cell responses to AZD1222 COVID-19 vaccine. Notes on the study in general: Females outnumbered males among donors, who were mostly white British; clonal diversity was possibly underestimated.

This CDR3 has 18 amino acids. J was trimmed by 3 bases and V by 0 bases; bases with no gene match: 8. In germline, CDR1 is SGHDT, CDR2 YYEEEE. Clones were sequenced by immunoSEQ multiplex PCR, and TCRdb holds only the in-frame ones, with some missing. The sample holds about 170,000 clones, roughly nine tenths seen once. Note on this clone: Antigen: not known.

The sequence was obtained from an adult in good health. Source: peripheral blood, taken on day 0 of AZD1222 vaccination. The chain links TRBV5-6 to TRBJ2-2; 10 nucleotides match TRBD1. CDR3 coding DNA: TGTGCCAGCAGCTTGGGACCCCGGGGACAGGGGTACACCGGGGAGCTGTTTTTT. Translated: CASSLGPRGQGYTGELFF. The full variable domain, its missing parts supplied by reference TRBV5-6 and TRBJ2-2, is DAGVTQSPTHLIKTRGQQVTLRCSPKSGHDTVSWYQQALGQGPQFIFQYYEEEERQRGNFPDRFSGHQFPNYSSELNVNALLLGDSALYLCASSLGPRGQGYTGELFFGEGSRLTVL.